Below, one T cell receptor (beta chain) is given with its context. The antigen it recognizes is unknown. Base qualities are missing; no much larger clone stands one base away. TCRbeta CDR3 regions were amplified from genomic DNA using the immunoSEQ Assay, a bias-controlled multiplex PCR. In the authors' own workflow: The number of nucleated cells in each sample was estimated from the amplification of reference gene primers within the assay. Sequence reads were collapsed and filtered to measure the absolute abundance of every unique TCRbeta CDR3 rearrangement. For each sample, productive Simpson clonality was calculated as the square root of Simpson's diversity index across productive rearrangements. The table comes from immuneACCESS by way of TCRdb, which keeps in-frame sequences with V and J called. Part of the clones is missing from these tables; in studies checked, under half for an unresolved V gene and the rest for unknown reasons. The DNA gave D and trimming, while V, J and clone size come from that table. This sample is represented by hundreds of thousands of clones; about 90% of them were singletons. The leading ten clones occupy 1.5% to 2% of the sample.

The source of the sample is a study of blood T cell repertoires in COVID-19 (dated by TCRdb to the early 2020s). Regarding the complete study: For ImmuneRACE Cohort 3, a participant was defined as recovered based on two consecutive negative NP/OP PCR tests, clearance by a healthcare professional, or resolution of symptoms. Samples covering the acute and convalescent phases of COVID-19 were provided by collaborators in the United States, Italy and Spain. The material from the prospective study consisted of cDNA or gDNA derived from T cells, B-cell-depleted T cells, or PBMCs. Deeply sampled blood TCRbeta repertoires from subjects exposed to, actively infected with, or recovered from COVID-19 were included in the dataset. The repertoires were made available in a free public database intended to serve as a resource for research on the immune response to SARS-CoV-2. Samples were obtained from the ongoing ImmuneRACE study (first 160 participants) and from approximately 1,200 subjects provided by 6 global collaborators. Sample metadata almost always included a de-identified subject ID, COVID-19 status, age in years and sex. Where available, HLA class I and class II types were taken from metadata supplied by the sample provider and were not determined by assay-based typing.

Beyond this particular receptor, the publication reports: How much clinical and demographic metadata was included differed by source and by participant, and the metadata was provided uncurated.

In the prospective study, participants were roughly 18 to 100 years old, resided in approximately 25 geographic areas of the United States, and were enrolled through a virtual design. Cohort assignment in the prospective study relied on participant-reported clinical history from a screening survey and a study questionnaire. Each participant in the prospective study had whole blood, serum and a nasopharyngeal or oropharyngeal swab collected by mobile phlebotomists. Participants in the prospective study had the option to provide additional blood draws and questionnaires over a roughly 2-month period. Prospective study blood samples were shipped either frozen or at room temperature before DNA extraction. From a lookup of the germline V gene (reference sequence), CDR1 and CDR2 are GTSNPN and SVGIG. Including the terminal cysteine and phenylalanine, the CDR3 comprises 12 residues. Of all the DNA, just the CDR3 is kept, 36 bases in frame from base 1. V is pared back by 3 bases and J by 10 bases, with 12 bases lying between the germline termini.

Sequences were obtained from PBMCs or T cells enriched from blood (not recorded which). The chain is encoded by TRBV30 joined to TRBJ1-4; no D gene call is confident. The receptor was derived from a middle-aged man in a cohort exposed to, infected with or recovered from COVID-19 (not recorded which). CDR3 region: CAWSYVRGKLFF. The DNA is as follows: TGTGCCTGGAGCTATGTACGCGGAAAACTGTTTTTT.